The 21 T cell receptor beta chains presented below share a single source sample, sequenced in a study of long-term antiretroviral therapy in people with HIV. It was version v3.0 of the immunoSEQ assay that was run at survey level. Libraries were prepared by immunoSEQ multiplex PCR; TCRdb keeps only in-frame clonotypes and omits some of them. The sample contains under 25,000 clones, 76% of which appear only once. This specimen consisted of unsorted PBMCs, obtained 0.5 years before starting antiretroviral therapy. The receptor source for this set is a man aged 18 to 30 with HIV.

The chain carries TRBV29-1 and TRBJ1-1; D is unresolved. The CDR3 totals 10 residues. Germline V gene lookup returns CDR1 SQVTM and CDR2 ANQGSEA. The V gene lost 7 bases and the J gene lost 8 bases, with 11 bases spanning the gap. CDR3 in DNA: TGCAGCGCATTAGAGTCCGAAGCTTTCTTT. Protein product: CSALESEAFF.

The rearrangement uses TRBV9 and TRBJ2-2; 7 nucleotides agree with TRBD1. The CDR3 loop spans 17 amino acids. Trimming removed 0 bases from V and 1 base from J; junction bases left unmatched: 6. The germline CDR1 and CDR2 sequences are SGDLS and YYNGEE. CDR3 sequence (DNA): TGTGCCAGCAGCGTAGGAAGGACAGGCAGGAACACCGGGGAGCTGTTTTTT. It is translated as CASSVGRTGRNTGELFF.

CDR3 nucleotides: TGCAGCGTCCTGGAGACTGAAGCTTTCTTT. This translates into CSVLETEAFF. V usage is TRBV29-1 and J usage is TRBJ1-1; D gene uncertain. This CDR3 is 10 amino acids long. Germline CDR1 is SQVTM and CDR2 is ANQGSEA. With 6 bases removed from V and 5 bases from J, the gap between germline ends came to 7 bases.

The chain carries TRBV10-3 and TRBJ2-7; maybe TRBD2 (5 bases). The CDR3 loop spans 16 amino acids. V was trimmed by 1 base and J by 3 bases, leaving 16 bases between them. Per the germline V gene, CDR1 is ENHRY and CDR2 is SYGVKD. The CDR3 loop is CAISELPWEEGYEQYF. DNA of the CDR3: TGTGCCATCAGTGAGTTGCCCTGGGAAGAGGGCTACGAGCAGTACTTC.

This clone has just one count. The rearrangement joins TRBV9 to TRBJ1-1; D unclear. Germline V gene sequence: CDR1 SGDLS, CDR2 YYNGEE. V was clipped by 0 bases and J by 4 bases, with 7 bases between them. This CDR3 spans 13 amino acids. CDR3 DNA: TGTGCCAGCAGCGTAGGGGTAGCCACTGAAGCTTTCTTT. The encoded protein is CASSVGVATEAFF.

This clone appeared a single time. V is TRBV12-5 and J is TRBJ1-3, with TRBD1 as a possible D gene (5 bases). The CDR3 is made up of 19 amino acids. V was cut by 0 bases and J by 2 bases, with 20 bases left in between. The germline V gene has CDR1 LGHNT and CDR2 FRNRAP. This CDR3 is CASGLVLDRDRLTGNTIYF. In DNA form, the CDR3 reads TGTGCTAGTGGTTTGGTACTTGACCGGGACCGCTTAACTGGAAACACCATATATTTT.

The chain employs TRBV27 and TRBJ2-5; D gene ambiguous. V was pared by 11 bases and J by 4 bases, with 17 bases between. Per the germline V gene, CDR1 is MNHEY and CDR2 is SMNVEV (reference sequence). The CDR3 is 13 residues long. CDR3 region: CASSGSDGETQYF. The CDR3, as DNA: TGTGCCTCTAGTGGTTCCGACGGAGAGACCCAGTACTTC.

This rearrangement joins TRBV28 to TRBJ2-5; D remains ambiguous. V was clipped by 6 bases and J by 2 bases, with 16 bases between them. The germline V gene encodes CDR1 MDHEN and CDR2 SYDVKM. CDR3 size: 15 residues. DNA for the CDR3: TGTGCCAGCAGCCCCGGCCGCTTTTATCAAGAGACCCAGTACTTC. It encodes CASSPGRFYQETQYF.

CDR3 region: CASSVAGGTSGSARDEQYF. CDR3 in DNA: TGTGCCAGCAGCGTAGCAGGGGGGACTAGCGGGAGTGCAAGGGACGAGCAGTACTTC. This chain connects TRBV9 to TRBJ2-7, with 14 bases lining up with TRBD2. Germline V gene sequence: CDR1 SGDLS, CDR2 YYNGEE. This CDR3 spans 19 amino acids. The V segment lost 0 bases and the J segment 5 bases; nucleotides outside the gene matches: 13.

V gene TRBV19 combines with J gene TRBJ2-7; D remains ambiguous. Germline CDR1 LNHDA, CDR2 SQIVND (reference sequence). CDR3 length: 14 amino acids. Trimming pared 3 bases from V and 5 bases from J, leaving 14 bases between. In nucleotides, the CDR3 is TGTGCCAGTAGTATCGCTCCCAGTTCCCACGAGCAGTACTTC. It specifies CASSIAPSSHEQYF.

V gene TRBV19 combines with J gene TRBJ1-5; weak D call: TRBD1 (6 bases). V was shortened by 5 bases and J by 11 bases, with 13 bases between the two germline ends. Germline-derived CDR1 and CDR2 are LNHDA and SQIVND (reference sequence). CDR3 length: 12 residues. CDR3 protein: CASSPKAGAQHF. For the CDR3, the DNA is TGTGCCAGTAGTCCGAAAGCAGGGGCCCAGCATTTT. Drawing the rest from reference TRBV19 and TRBJ1-5, the complete variable domain is DGGITQSPKYLFRKEGQNVTLSCEQNLNHDAMYWYRQDPGQGLRLIYYSQIVNDFQKGDIAEGYSVSREKKESFPLTVTSAQKNPTAFYLCASSPKAGAQHFGDGTRLSIL.

This clone was seen only once. The chain links TRBV7-9 to TRBJ2-1, with 8 nucleotides matching TRBD2. CDR1 and CDR2 from the germline V gene are SEHNR and FQNEAQ (reference sequence). The CDR3 runs 17 residues. With 1 base clipped from V and 8 bases from J, the junction kept 13 bases outside the gene matches. CDR3: CASSLEGAGASNYEQFF. Written as DNA, the CDR3 is TGTGCCAGCAGCTTAGAGGGAGCGGGAGCCTCAAACTATGAGCAGTTCTTC.

The rearrangement uses TRBV14 and TRBJ2-3, with D perhaps matching TRBD2 (5 bases). The V and J ends lost 0 bases and 8 bases respectively, with 9 bases between them. CDR1 and CDR2 from the germline V gene are SGHDN and FVKESK. The CDR3 has 13 amino acids. The CDR3 is CASSQDLLGTQYF. CDR3 nucleotide sequence: TGTGCCAGCAGCCAAGATCTACTAGGTACGCAGTATTTT.

The chain carries TRBV6-6 and TRBJ2-1, with 8 bases fitting TRBD2. The CDR3 is 14 residues long. Germline loops: CDR1 MNHNY, CDR2 SVGAGI (reference sequence). J was trimmed by 10 bases and V by 5 bases; bases with no gene match: 10. CDR3 DNA: TGTGCCAGCAGTACTATAGCGGGGCGTGGGGAGCAGTTCTTC. Amino acids: CASSTIAGRGEQFF.

This clone was seen more than once but under ten times. CDR3 protein: CASSLDQAGSSYEQYF. CDR3 DNA sequence: TGTGCCAGCAGCTTAGATCAAGCCGGATCCTCCTACGAGCAGTACTTC. V usage is TRBV11-2 and J usage is TRBJ2-7, with D uncertain. This CDR3 region has 16 residues. Germline assignment: CDR1 SGHAT and CDR2 FQNNGV. V was cut by 0 bases and J by 0 bases, with 12 bases left in between.

V usage is TRBV4-1 and J usage is TRBJ2-1, with unresolved D. From germline, CDR1 is MGHRA and CDR2 YSYEKL. CDR3 length: 16 amino acids. Trimming shortened V by 0 bases and J by 9 bases, and 18 bases separated the two germline ends. Here the CDR3 reads CASSQERAAPPGEQFF. Written as DNA, the CDR3 is TGCGCCAGCAGCCAAGAAAGGGCGGCCCCGCCGGGTGAGCAGTTCTTC.

V and J are TRBV7-3 and TRBJ2-7; TRBD2 aligns across 9 bases. This CDR3 comprises 15 residues. Germline values: CDR1 SGHTA, CDR2 FQGTGA. With V trimmed by 5 bases and J by 0 bases, 5 bases remained unmatched. DNA for the CDR3: TGTGCCAGCAGCCAAGGACTAGCGAGCTCCTACGAGCAGTACTTC. Protein: CASSQGLASSYEQYF.

This chain connects TRBV4-1 to TRBJ2-7; D possibly corresponds to TRBD1 (6 bases). The CDR3 consists of 15 residues. The V end was cut by 1 base, the J end by 2 bases, with 12 bases between. Germline V gene sequence: CDR1 MGHRA, CDR2 YSYEKL. The CDR3 DNA sequence: TGCGCCAGCAGCCAAGTAGCAGGGGTTCCCTACGAGCAGTACTTC. Translation gives CASSQVAGVPYEQYF.

The rearrangement links TRBV29-1 to TRBJ1-1; 8 nucleotides match TRBD1. The CDR3 has 15 amino acids. With 5 bases clipped from V and 1 base from J, the junction kept 9 bases outside the gene matches. The germline V gene encodes CDR1 SQVTM and CDR2 ANQGSEA. CDR3 protein: CSVLTFDRGNTEAFF. The CDR3 DNA is TGCAGCGTTCTGACCTTTGACAGGGGGAACACTGAAGCTTTCTTT.

The chain carries TRBV7-9 and TRBJ1-1; 9 nucleotides match TRBD1. Trimming took 5 bases from V and 5 from J; bases not matched to a gene: 12. The CDR3 sequence is 16 residues long. In germline, CDR1 is SEHNR, CDR2 FQNEAQ (reference sequence). CDR3 sequence: CASSTTGGSVWTEAFF. The CDR3 DNA reads as TGTGCCAGCAGCACCACAGGGGGCAGTGTGTGGACTGAAGCTTTCTTT.

The J gene is TRBJ2-5, the V gene TRBV5-6; D gene ambiguous. From germline, CDR1 is SGHDT and CDR2 YYEEEE. V was pared by 0 bases and J by 4 bases, with 10 bases between. The CDR3 is 14 amino acids. In DNA form, the CDR3 reads TGTGCCAGCAGCTTGGTCGACATTGGAGAGACCCAGTACTTC. Its translation: CASSLVDIGETQYF.